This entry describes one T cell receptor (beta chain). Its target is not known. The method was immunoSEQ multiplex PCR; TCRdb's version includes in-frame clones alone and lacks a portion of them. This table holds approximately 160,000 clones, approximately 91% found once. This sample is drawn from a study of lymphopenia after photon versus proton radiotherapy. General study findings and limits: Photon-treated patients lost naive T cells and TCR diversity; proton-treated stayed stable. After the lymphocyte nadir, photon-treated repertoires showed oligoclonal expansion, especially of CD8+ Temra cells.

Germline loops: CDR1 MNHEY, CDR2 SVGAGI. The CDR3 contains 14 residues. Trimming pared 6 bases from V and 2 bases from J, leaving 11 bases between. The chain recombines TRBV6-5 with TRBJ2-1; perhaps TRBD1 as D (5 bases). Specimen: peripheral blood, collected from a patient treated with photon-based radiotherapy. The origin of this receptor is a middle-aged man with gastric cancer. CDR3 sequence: CASSLTATYNEQFF. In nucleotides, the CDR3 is TGTGCCAGCAGCTTGACAGCCACCTACAATGAGCAGTTCTTC.